The present T cell receptor beta chain was sequenced within a study of blood T cell repertoires in COVID-19. Study as a whole: The cDNA or gDNA used as material had been derived from T cells, B-cell-depleted T cells, or PBMCs.

Profiled with immunoSEQ multiplex PCR; TCRdb holds only in-frame clones, not every one. The data show 300,000 to 450,000 clones, with roughly 86% seen just once and roughly 1.9% held by the top ten. The sequenced material came from PBMCs or T cells enriched from blood (not recorded which). The sequence was collected from a middle-aged man in a cohort exposed to, infected with or recovered from COVID-19 (not recorded which).

CDR3 loop: CASSPGMNTEAFF. For the CDR3, the DNA is TGTGCCAGCAGCCCAGGGATGAACACTGAAGCTTTCTTT. This rearrangement joins TRBV11-3 to TRBJ1-1, with D possibly TRBD1 on 5 matching bases. The CDR3 length is 13 residues. CDR1 and CDR2 (germline): SGHNT, YENEEA. The V and J ends lost 5 bases and 0 bases respectively, with 7 bases between them.